This T cell receptor beta chain was identified during a study of neurological immune-mediated disorders. At the level of the study: Relapsing-remitting disease affected some 31, and secondary progressive 3, of roughly 34 multiple sclerosis patients.

Synthesis of cDNA was performed by 5'RACE using 10-nucleotide random UMIs. Each CDR3 protein is one row after TCRdb ran MiXCR on the 5' RACE reads. The table lists around 62,000 distinct CDR3 sequences, more than 3.5% of them singletons. This clonotype was counted ten times or more. The receptor comes from a man aged 50-60 years with multiple sclerosis. The sequenced sample was PBMCs.

The CDR3 protein is CASSLTRHEQFF. CDR3 bases: TGTGCCAGCAGTCTTACCCGGCATGAGCAGTTCTTC. This chain joins TRBV11-2 and TRBJ2-1; the D is unclear. CDR1 and CDR2 from the germline V gene are SGHAT and FQNNGV. This CDR3 region has 12 residues. The V and J ends lost 6 bases and 8 bases respectively, with 11 bases between them.